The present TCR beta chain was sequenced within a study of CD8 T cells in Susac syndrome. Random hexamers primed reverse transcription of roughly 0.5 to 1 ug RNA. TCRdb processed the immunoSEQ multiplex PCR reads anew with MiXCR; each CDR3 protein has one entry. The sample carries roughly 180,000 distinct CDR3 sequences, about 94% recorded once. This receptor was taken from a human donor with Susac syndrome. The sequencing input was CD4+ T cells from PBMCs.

CDR3 loop: CASSPGGGTGFF. CDR3 DNA sequence: TGTGCCAGCAGCCCTGGGGGAGGGACAGGTTTCTTT. The chain has TRBV5-8 and TRBJ1-1; TRBD1 agrees at 8 bases. This CDR3 region has 12 residues. The germline V gene encodes CDR1 SGHTS and CDR2 YDEGEE. J gave up 13 bases and V 4 bases, and 9 bases lay outside the gene matches.